Here is one T cell receptor (beta chain) with its context. These data come from a study of T cell changes during pregnancy in multiple sclerosis. Germline trimming cut 4 bases from V and 10 bases from J; bases unmatched to any gene: 6. The CDR3 sequence is 12 residues long. Germline values: CDR1 SGDLS, CDR2 YYNGEE. Assay used: immunoSEQ multiplex PCR; TCRdb lists only in-frame clones, some missing. The repertoire holds tens of thousands of clones, roughly 92% seen once, with about 2% in the top ten. The rearrangement links TRBV9 to TRBJ1-2, with 8 bases that match TRBD1. This sequence was found in a female donor with multiple sclerosis, enrolled in a pregnancy study. This specimen consisted of peripheral blood, obtained after pregnancy. The CDR3 DNA reads TGTGCCAGCAGCTCATACAGGGGGGACTACACCTTC. Its translation: CASSSYRGDYTF.